The 20 T cell receptor beta chains given below trace back to one sample, sequenced in a study of Graves' ophthalmopathy and Graves' hyperthyroidism. Amplification of TCR beta CDR3 regions used RNA transcripts. First-round RT-PCR used HTBI primers; second-round multiplex PCR followed. TCRdb recomputed calls from the multiplex PCR reads with MiXCR, one row per CDR3 protein. The sample has about 620,000 distinct CDR3 sequences, about 20% seen once. Sequenced sample: peripheral blood. These receptor sequences come from a woman aged 18-29 years with stable Graves' hyperthyroidism. Some clones in this sample may be carry-over from other donors' samples.

This clonotype turned up a few times. This CDR3 reads CASTHPSSGELFF. CDR3 nucleotide sequence: TGTGCCAGCACCCATCCATCTAGCGGGGAGCTGTTTTTT. The chain uses TRBV7-9 and TRBJ2-2; D not certain. Germline V gene data show CDR1 as SEHNR and CDR2 as FQNEAQ (reference sequence). The CDR3 contains 13 residues. V was clipped by 7 bases and J by 7 bases, with 13 bases between them.

V gene TRBV27 combines with J gene TRBJ1-6; no definite D call. The CDR3 runs to 13 residues. Trimming removed 7 bases from V and 7 bases from J, with 11 bases in between. Germline-derived CDR1 and CDR2 are MNHEY and SMNVEV (reference sequence). The CDR3 here is CASTAQPNSPLHF. The DNA for the CDR3 is TGTGCCAGCACCGCTCAACCGAATTCACCCCTCCACTTT.

This clonotype was observed a handful of times. The chain is built from TRBV2 and TRBJ2-7, with 11 bases lining up with TRBD1. Losses at the gene ends were 7 bases for V and 5 bases for J; bases not matched to a gene: 4. Per germline, CDR1 SNHLY and CDR2 FYNNEI. The CDR3 spans 13 residues. The CDR3 sequence is CASTGQGADEQYF. DNA for the CDR3: TGTGCCAGCACAGGACAGGGGGCCGACGAGCAGTACTTC.

This clonotype was observed at least ten times. This sequence joins TRBV6-1 and TRBJ1-6; D is unclear. This CDR3 has 13 residues. Germline loops: CDR1 MNHNS, CDR2 SASEGT. The V and J ends lost 6 bases and 0 bases respectively, with 3 bases between them. Written as DNA, the CDR3 is TGTGCCAGCAGGGACTCCTATAATTCACCCCTCCACTTT. As protein: CASRDSYNSPLHF.

This clonotype was seen ten or more times. J is TRBJ1-1 and V is TRBV19, with a possible D match to TRBD1 (5 bases). Germline V CDR1 and CDR2: LNHDA, SQIVND (reference sequence). The CDR3 contains 14 residues. V was cut by 9 bases and J by 8 bases, with 22 bases left in between. The CDR3 DNA follows: TGTGCCAGCCTTAACCGGGACTCCACCTGGGAAGCTTTCTTT. This sequence encodes CASLNRDSTWEAFF.

This clonotype has a handful of counts. The chain links TRBV29-1 to TRBJ1-1, with unresolved D. Per the germline V gene, CDR1 is SQVTM and CDR2 is ANQGSEA. This CDR3 comprises 13 residues. Deletions cut 3 bases from V and 0 bases from J, with 8 bases between. The CDR3 nucleotides are TGCAGCGTTGACGTAAGTGTGAACACTGAAGCTTTCTTT. It encodes CSVDVSVNTEAFF.

This clonotype was observed at least ten times. V gene TRBV27 combines with J gene TRBJ1-1; perhaps TRBD1 as D (6 bases). Trimming removed 6 bases from V and 7 bases from J, with 15 bases in between. The germline CDR1 and CDR2 sequences are MNHEY and SMNVEV (reference sequence). The CDR3 consists of 13 residues. DNA for the CDR3: TGTGCCAGCAGACTAGCCGGGGGCCATGAAGCTTTCTTT. Translating it yields CASRLAGGHEAFF.

The rearrangement uses TRBV7-8 and TRBJ1-2, with no clear D. The germline gives CDR1 SGHVS, CDR2 FQNEAQ. CDR3 size: 13 residues. V was trimmed by 4 bases and J by 5 bases, leaving 11 bases between them. CDR3 sequence: CASSSYGEYGYTF. The CDR3 nucleotides read TGTGCCAGCAGCTCCTACGGGGAGTATGGCTACACCTTC.

At least ten counts were recorded for this clonotype. This chain joins TRBV15 and TRBJ2-5, with D possibly matching TRBD2 (5 bases). Germline V gene lookup returns CDR1 LNHNV and CDR2 YYDKDF (reference sequence). V lost 3 bases to trimming and J lost 1 base, with 12 bases between them. The CDR3 is 15 residues long. The CDR3 region is CATSRTTVTQETQYF. In nucleotides, the CDR3 is TGTGCCACCAGCAGGACTACAGTCACCCAAGAGACCCAGTACTTC.

This clonotype was seen repeatedly, ten times or more. The V call is TRBV6-1, the J call TRBJ1-5; 9 positions agree with TRBD1. Germline V gene lookup returns CDR1 MNHNS and CDR2 SASEGT. The CDR3 runs 15 residues. The J segment lost 5 bases and the V segment lost 8 bases, leaving 10 bases of the junction unmatched. The CDR3 nucleotides are TGTGCCAGCTCCCGGACAGGGGATGAAGATCAGCCCCAGCATTTT. This translates into CASSRTGDEDQPQHF.

This clonotype was recorded at least ten times. CDR3 sequence (DNA): TGTGCCGCTAAAGGGGCAGGGGGCGCTTATGGGGACACTGAAGCTTTCTTT. It codes for CAAKGAGGAYGDTEAFF. This chain connects TRBV10-3 to TRBJ1-1; 8 positions agree with TRBD1. Germline V lookup: CDR1 ENHRY, CDR2 SYGVKD. The trim removed 11 bases at V and 3 bases at J, leaving 20 bases unmatched. The CDR3 is made up of 17 amino acids.

This chain links TRBV20-1 with TRBJ1-1; a weak D match, TRBD1 (6 bases). Germline assignment: CDR1 DFQATT and CDR2 SNEGSKA (reference sequence). The CDR3 totals 15 residues. V shed 2 bases and J shed 0 bases, with 13 bases lying between them. The CDR3: CSARNFGGLNTEAFF. The CDR3 nucleotides read TGCAGTGCTAGAAATTTCGGGGGCTTGAACACTGAAGCTTTCTTT.

For the CDR3, the DNA is TGCGCCAGCAGCCTTCAGGACAATAACTATGGCTACACCTTC. As protein: CASSLQDNNYGYTF. The chain has TRBV4-1 and TRBJ1-2; possible D gene TRBD1, 5 bases. Germline lookup yields CDR1 MGHRA and CDR2 YSYEKL. This CDR3 region has 14 residues. Trimming pared 4 bases from V and 1 base from J, leaving 10 bases between.

On this clonotype itself: An end of the junction differs from the germline gene, which may be a read error. The chain uses TRBV6-5 and TRBJ1-2; D is uncertain. The germline gives CDR1 MNHEY, CDR2 SVGAGI. The CDR3 is 13 amino acids. The DNA of the CDR3 is TGTTCCAGCAGTTACCCCTCCAACTATGGCTACACCTTC. As protein: CSSSYPSNYGYTF.

This clonotype was counted a few times. The J gene is TRBJ1-5, the V gene TRBV4-1, with a tentative D call TRBD1 (5 bases). V lost 0 bases and J lost 2, with 8 bases in between. Germline lookup yields CDR1 MGHRA and CDR2 YSYEKL. This CDR3 is built from 15 residues. The CDR3 region is CASSQDRAGNQPQHF. CDR3 bases: TGCGCCAGCAGCCAAGACAGGGCGGGCAATCAGCCCCAGCATTTT.

The table lists this clonotype with a few counts. The CDR3 protein is CASSLLLETQYF. The CDR3 nucleotides read TGTGCCAGCAGTTTATTACTAGAGACCCAGTACTTC. This chain joins TRBV12-3 or TRBV12-4 and TRBJ2-5; D is uncertain. Trimming cost V 2 bases and J 4 bases, with 5 bases left between them. CDR3 size: 12 residues.

This clonotype was observed at least ten times. The V and J genes are TRBV6-2 or TRBV6-3 and TRBJ2-7; 9 positions match TRBD1. This CDR3 is built from 18 residues. V trimming: 5 bases; J trimming: 0 bases; junction bases outside the gene matches: 14. The germline gives CDR1 MNHEY, CDR2 SVGEGT. In nucleotides, the CDR3 is TGTGCCAGCAGTCGCAACAGGGGGCGCATTCTAAGCTCCTACGAGCAGTACTTC. Its translation: CASSRNRGRILSSYEQYF.

The V and J genes are TRBV6-1 and TRBJ1-5; TRBD1 agrees at 9 bases. This CDR3 is 17 amino acids long. J gave up 2 bases and V 6 bases, and 11 bases lay outside the gene matches. Germline values: CDR1 MNHNS, CDR2 SASEGT. The CDR3 DNA follows: TGTGCCAGCAGCCCGGACAGGGGTGGGTTTGGCAATCAGCCCCAGCATTTT. The encoded protein is CASSPDRGGFGNQPQHF.

The V gene is TRBV9, the J gene TRBJ1-3; D unresolved. With 2 bases removed from V and 1 base from J, the gap between germline ends came to 7 bases. The CDR3 runs to 14 residues. Germline loops: CDR1 SGDLS, CDR2 YYNGEE. This chain's CDR3 is CASSVPGSGNTIYF. CDR3 coding DNA: TGTGCCAGCAGCGTGCCGGGATCTGGAAACACCATATATTTT.

The genes are TRBV9 and TRBJ1-1; TRBD1 matches 8 bases. This CDR3 has 15 residues. V gave up 4 bases and J gave up 1 base; unmatched junction bases: 6. Germline loops: CDR1 SGDLS, CDR2 YYNGEE. The CDR3 protein is CASSTQGQGNTEAFF. The CDR3 DNA follows: TGTGCCAGCAGCACACAAGGACAGGGGAACACTGAAGCTTTCTTT.